The T cell receptor (beta chain) under discussion was sequenced for a study of radiotherapy plus CTLA-4 blockade in lung cancer (dated by TCRdb to the late 2010s). As for the study more broadly: Among enrolled patients, roughly 20% had an objective response and about 30% reached disease control.

The library was prepared using the immunoSEQ multiplex PCR assay. In its TCRdb copy, this immuneACCESS table keeps in-frame sequences only and misses some clones. Where compared with another copy, unresolved V genes explain less than half of these, and the others have no known cause. The sample contains about 100,000 clones, about four fifths of them found a single time. 0.65% to 0.9% of the sample goes to the ten largest clones. Study-wide conclusions, independent of this receptor: The strongest predictors of response, as reported, were early dynamic changes in blood T cell clones along with a rise in serum interferon-beta after radiation. After treatment with radiotherapy and ipilimumab, TCR clones that originated in tumors expanded in peripheral blood.

Focal radiation therapy combined with CTLA-4 blockade (ipilimumab) was tested in patients with chemo-refractory metastatic non-small-cell lung cancer. Its CDR3 holds 14 amino acids, cysteine through phenylalanine. The retained sequence is limited to the CDR3, 42 bases, with the frame set at the first base. Trimming costs V 7 bases and J 11 bases, and their ends lie 20 bases apart. The CDR1 and CDR2 encoded by the germline V gene (reference sequence) are LNHDA and SQIVND. On this clone: The antigen it binds to is not known. It has no much larger one-base neighbor in the sample; base qualities were not kept.

The input for sequencing was peripheral blood, taken from a patient treated with radiotherapy plus ipilimumab. The receptor's source is a human donor with non-small cell lung cancer who had stable disease on radiotherapy plus ipilimumab. The chain is made from TRBV19 and TRBJ1-4, with the D gene not confidently named. The DNA is as follows: TGTGCCAGTATGGGGTGGAATGAAAATTATAAACTGTTTTTT. Its protein reads: CASMGWNENYKLFF.